This section outlines one T cell receptor (beta chain) sequence together with its context. The V segment lost 0 bases and the J segment 7 bases; nucleotides outside the gene matches: 10. The CDR3 length is 16 residues. Germline V gene data show CDR1 as SGHDT and CDR2 as YYEEEE. Here immunoSEQ multiplex PCR was the method, and the copy in TCRdb shows in-frame clones only, minus some. This table holds some 71,000 clones, about 94% found once. The source of the sample is a study of cytomegalovirus exposure and HLA in healthy donors. Material for sequencing was PBMCs. This rearrangement joins TRBV5-6 to TRBJ2-5; 9 nucleotides align to TRBD2. This receptor was identified in a woman between 18 and 29 years old in good health and CMV-seronegative. The CDR3 protein is CASSLVLTSGGGTQYF. Here the CDR3 DNA reads TGTGCCAGCAGCTTGGTACTGACTAGCGGAGGAGGGACCCAGTACTTC. Together with reference TRBV5-6 and TRBJ2-5, the CDR3 gives the full variable domain: DAGVTQSPTHLIKTRGQQVTLRCSPKSGHDTVSWYQQALGQGPQFIFQYYEEEERQRGNFPDRFSGHQFPNYSSELNVNALLLGDSALYLCASSLVLTSGGGTQYFGPGTRLLVL.